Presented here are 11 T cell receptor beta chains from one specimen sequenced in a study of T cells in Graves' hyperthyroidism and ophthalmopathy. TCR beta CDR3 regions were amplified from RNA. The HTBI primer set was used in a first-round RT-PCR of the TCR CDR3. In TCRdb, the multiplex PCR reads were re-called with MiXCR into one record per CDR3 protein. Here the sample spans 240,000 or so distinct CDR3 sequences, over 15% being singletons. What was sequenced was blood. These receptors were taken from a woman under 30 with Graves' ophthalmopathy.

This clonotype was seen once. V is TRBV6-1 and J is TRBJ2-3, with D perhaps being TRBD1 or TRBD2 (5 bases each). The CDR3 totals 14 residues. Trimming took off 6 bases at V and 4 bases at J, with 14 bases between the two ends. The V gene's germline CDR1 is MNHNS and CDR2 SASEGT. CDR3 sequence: CASSGTLQADTQYF. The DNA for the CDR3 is TGTGCCAGCAGCGGGACCCTTCAAGCAGATACGCAGTATTTT.

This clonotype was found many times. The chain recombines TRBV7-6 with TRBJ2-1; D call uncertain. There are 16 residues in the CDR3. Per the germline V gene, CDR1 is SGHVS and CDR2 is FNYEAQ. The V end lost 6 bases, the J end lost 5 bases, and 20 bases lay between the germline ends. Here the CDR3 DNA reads TGTGCCAGCAGTCCGATTCGGAATCAACCCCACAATGAGCAGTTCTTC. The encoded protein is CASSPIRNQPHNEQFF.

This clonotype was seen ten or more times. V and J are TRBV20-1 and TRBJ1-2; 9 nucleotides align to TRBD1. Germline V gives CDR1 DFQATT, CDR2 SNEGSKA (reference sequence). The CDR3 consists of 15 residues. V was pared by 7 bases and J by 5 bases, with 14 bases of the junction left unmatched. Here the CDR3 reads CSERDRVGVRYGYTF. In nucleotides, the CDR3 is TGCAGTGAAAGGGACAGGGTGGGGGTGCGGTATGGCTACACCTTC.

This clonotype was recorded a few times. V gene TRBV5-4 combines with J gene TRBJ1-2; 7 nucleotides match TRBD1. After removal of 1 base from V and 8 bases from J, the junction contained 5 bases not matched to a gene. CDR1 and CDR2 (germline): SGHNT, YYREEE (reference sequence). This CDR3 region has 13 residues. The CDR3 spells CASSLKGAEGYTF. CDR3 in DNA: TGTGCCAGCAGCTTGAAGGGGGCGGAGGGCTACACCTTC. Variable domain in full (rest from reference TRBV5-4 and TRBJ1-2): ETGVTQSPTHLIKTRGQQVTLRCSSQSGHNTVSWYQQALGQGPQFIFQYYREEENGRGNFPPRFSGLQFPNYSSELNVNALELDDSALYLCASSLKGAEGYTFGSGTRLTVV.

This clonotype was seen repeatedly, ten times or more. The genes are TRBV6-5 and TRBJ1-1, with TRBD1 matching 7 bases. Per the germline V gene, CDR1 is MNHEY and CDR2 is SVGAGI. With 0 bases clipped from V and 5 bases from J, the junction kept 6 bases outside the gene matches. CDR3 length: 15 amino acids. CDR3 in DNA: TGTGCCAGCAGTTACTCCTGGGACAGATGGACTGAAGCTTTCTTT. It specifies CASSYSWDRWTEAFF.

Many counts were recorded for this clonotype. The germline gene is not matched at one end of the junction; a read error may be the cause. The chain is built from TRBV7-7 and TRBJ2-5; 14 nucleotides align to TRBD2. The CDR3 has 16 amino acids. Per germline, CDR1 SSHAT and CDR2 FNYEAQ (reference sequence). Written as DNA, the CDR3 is TGTGCTAGCAGCTTAGATGGGACTAGCGGGGGAGAGACCCAGTACTTC. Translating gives CASSLDGTSGGETQYF.

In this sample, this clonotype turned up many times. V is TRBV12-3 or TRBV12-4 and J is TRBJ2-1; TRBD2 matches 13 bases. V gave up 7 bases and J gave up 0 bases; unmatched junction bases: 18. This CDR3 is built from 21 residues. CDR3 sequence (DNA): TGTGCCAGCACCCTCAACGGACTAGCGGGAGTTCTAATGGTCTCCTACAATGAGCAGTTCTTC. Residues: CASTLNGLAGVLMVSYNEQFF.

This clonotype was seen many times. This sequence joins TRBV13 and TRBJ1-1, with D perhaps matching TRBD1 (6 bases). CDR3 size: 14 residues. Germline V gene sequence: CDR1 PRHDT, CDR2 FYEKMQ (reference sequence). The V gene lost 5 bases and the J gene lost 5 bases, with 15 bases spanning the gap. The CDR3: CASSPLTGKTEAFF. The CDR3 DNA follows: TGTGCCAGCAGCCCACTAACAGGGAAGACTGAAGCTTTCTTT.

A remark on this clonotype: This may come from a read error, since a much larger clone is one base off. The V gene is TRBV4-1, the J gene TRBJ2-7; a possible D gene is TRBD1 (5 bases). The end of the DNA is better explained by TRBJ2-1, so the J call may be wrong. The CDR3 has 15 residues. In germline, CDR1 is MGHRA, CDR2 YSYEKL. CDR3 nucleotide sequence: TGCGCCAGCAGCCAAGTGCCCAGGGCCCTCTACGAGCAGTTCTTC. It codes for CASSQVPRALYEQFF.

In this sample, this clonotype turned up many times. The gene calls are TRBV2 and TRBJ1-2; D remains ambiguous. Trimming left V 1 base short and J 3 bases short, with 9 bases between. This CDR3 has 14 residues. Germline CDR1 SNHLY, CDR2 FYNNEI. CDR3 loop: CASSEGHGDYGYTF. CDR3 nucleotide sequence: TGTGCCAGCAGTGAAGGACACGGGGACTATGGCTACACCTTC.

CDR3 in amino acids: CASSLSRDTYNEQFF. As DNA, the CDR3 is TGTGCCAGCAGTTTATCGCGGGACACCTACAATGAGCAGTTCTTC. V is TRBV27 and J is TRBJ2-1; D tentatively reads TRBD1 or TRBD2 (6 bases each). The CDR3 spans 15 residues. V was trimmed by 0 bases and J by 2 bases, leaving 8 bases between them. CDR1 MNHEY and CDR2 SMNVEV come from the germline V gene (reference sequence).